This note documents a single TCR beta chain sequence. The antigen remains unidentified. The sample originates from a study of cytomegalovirus exposure and HLA in healthy donors. General study findings and limits: Earlier analysis yielded a pattern in which most TCR beta V segments were productive about 90% or about 30% of the time. Among immune exposure information, only CMV serostatus was available. For TCR beta chains, V- and J-gene trimming was later linked to a missense DCLRE1C variant.

With 4 bases removed from V and 2 bases from J, the gap between germline ends came to 10 bases. Looked up from germline, CDR1 is SGHRS and CDR2 is YFSETQ. This CDR3 spans 14 amino acids. It was with 60 Vbeta and 13 Jbeta primers that the PCR ran. The assay was immunoSEQ multiplex PCR, and TCRdb's table has in-frame clones only and misses some. The table shows roughly 120,000 clones, with roughly 70% occurring only once. This clonotype was sampled from a woman under 30 in good health and CMV-seronegative. Input material: PBMCs. The J gene is TRBJ2-1, the V gene TRBV5-1; perhaps TRBD2 as D (7 bases). The CDR3 reads CASSEGGAYNEQFF. The CDR3 region has the DNA TGCGCCAGCAGCGAGGGGGGGGCCTACAATGAGCAGTTCTTC.